A single TCR beta chain is shown here with its context. What it binds is not known. These data belong to a study of cytomegalovirus exposure and HLA in healthy donors. Findings and caveats of the study: In vitro experiments confirmed that a few CMV-associated chains were specific for CMV antigens. Per published reports, the classifier diagnosed cytomegalovirus status with high specificity and sensitivity. It was found in a later analysis that first-cohort TCR clusters tended to co-occur in the approximately 130 validation repertoires.

Clones were sequenced by immunoSEQ multiplex PCR, and TCRdb holds only the in-frame ones, with some missing. Here the sample spans some 290,000 clones, approximately 91% being singletons. Trimming removed 4 bases at V and 4 bases at J, with 10 bases between. CDR3 size: 13 residues. Germline CDR1 and CDR2: LGHNA and YSLEER. This TCR was recovered from a man under 40 in good health and CMV-seronegative. The chain joins TRBV4-3 to TRBJ1-1, with TRBD1 as a possible D gene (6 bases). Material: PBMCs. Here the CDR3 DNA reads TGCGCCAGCAGCCGGACAGTGTTCACTGAAGCTTTCTTT. Translating gives CASSRTVFTEAFF.